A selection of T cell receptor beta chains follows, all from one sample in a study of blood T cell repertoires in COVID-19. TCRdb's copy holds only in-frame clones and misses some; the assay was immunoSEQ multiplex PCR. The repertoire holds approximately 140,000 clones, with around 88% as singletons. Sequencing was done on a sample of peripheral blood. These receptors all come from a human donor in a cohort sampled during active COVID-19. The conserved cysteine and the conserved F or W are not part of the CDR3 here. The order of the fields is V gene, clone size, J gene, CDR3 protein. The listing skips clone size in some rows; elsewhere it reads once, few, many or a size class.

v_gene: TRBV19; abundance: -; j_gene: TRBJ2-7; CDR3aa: ASSVTRSSYEQY
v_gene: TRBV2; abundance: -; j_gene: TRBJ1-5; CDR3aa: ASSDRTGGQPQH
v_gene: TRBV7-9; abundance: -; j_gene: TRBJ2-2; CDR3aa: ASSLYRQGSGELF
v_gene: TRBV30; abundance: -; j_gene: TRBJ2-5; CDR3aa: AWSVRPTGVETQY
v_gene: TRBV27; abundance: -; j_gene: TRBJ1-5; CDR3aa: ASSLIGTGRGNQPQH
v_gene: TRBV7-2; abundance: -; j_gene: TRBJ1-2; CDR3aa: ASSLSLGRDYGYT
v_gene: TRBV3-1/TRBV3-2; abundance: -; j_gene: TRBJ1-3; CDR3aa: ASSRLLNSGNTIY
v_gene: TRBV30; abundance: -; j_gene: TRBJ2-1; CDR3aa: AWRDRVSWEQF
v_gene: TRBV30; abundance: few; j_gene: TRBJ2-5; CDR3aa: AWSLSSGGAETQY
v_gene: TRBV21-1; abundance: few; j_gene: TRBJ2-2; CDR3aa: ASSKHPHPTSGELIGELF
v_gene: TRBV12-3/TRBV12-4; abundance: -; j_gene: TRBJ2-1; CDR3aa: ATLRLAGEQF
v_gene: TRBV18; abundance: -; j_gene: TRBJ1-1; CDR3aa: ASSPPVSPETEAF
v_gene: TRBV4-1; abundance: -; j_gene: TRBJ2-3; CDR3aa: ASSQLRGGTDTQY